The 29 T cell receptor beta chains below all came from one sample that was sequenced in a study of T-cell reconstitution after alpha-beta-depleted transplantation in children. A TCRbeta library incorporating unique molecular identifiers was prepared. Via MiXCR, TCRdb re-called the PCR reads, giving one row per CDR3 protein. In the table there are 600,000 to 800,000 distinct CDR3 sequences, around 14% of which are singletons. The source was PBMCs, collected before TCRalphabeta/CD19-depleted stem cell transplant. The receptors were gathered from a girl aged 2 to 10 with congenital amegakaryocytic thrombocytopenia, due to receive a stem cell transplant.

CDR3 loop: CASSWKREYSYNEQFF. For the CDR3, the DNA is TGTGCCAGCAGCTGGAAGCGGGAGTACTCCTACAATGAGCAGTTCTTC. This chain uses TRBV3-1 with TRBJ2-1, with 8 bases aligning to TRBD2. Germline assignment: CDR1 LGHDT and CDR2 YNNKEL (reference sequence). This CDR3 region has 16 residues. The J segment lost 0 bases and the V segment lost 5 bases, leaving 6 bases of the junction unmatched.

The V gene is TRBV11-2, the J gene TRBJ2-7, with D unclear. The V gene lost 5 bases and the J gene lost 4 bases, with 9 bases spanning the gap. Germline CDR1 reads SGHAT; CDR2 reads FQNNGV. The CDR3 extends over 12 amino acids. The CDR3 region has the DNA TGTGCCAGCAGCACCTCGATTTACGAGCAGTACTTC. Translation gives CASSTSIYEQYF. Supplemented by reference TRBV11-2 and TRBJ2-7, the full variable domain reads EAGVAQSPRYKIIEKRQSVAFWCNPISGHATLYWYQQILGQGPKLLIQFQNNGVVDDSQLPKDRFSAERLKGVDSTLKIQPAKLEDSAVYLCASSTSIYEQYFGPGTRLTVT.

This clonotype was counted at least ten times. V usage is TRBV5-1 and J usage is TRBJ1-1; D is unresolved. The CDR3 contains 16 residues. Trimming removed 0 bases from V and 5 bases from J, with 17 bases in between. CDR1 is SGHRS, CDR2 YFSETQ, per germline. CDR3 amino acids: CASSLAGVVVGTEAFF. For the CDR3, the DNA is TGCGCCAGCAGCTTGGCCGGGGTTGTGGTTGGGACTGAAGCTTTCTTT.

This clonotype was recorded at least ten times. V usage is TRBV28 and J usage is TRBJ1-2; no clear D. Germline CDR1 MDHEN, CDR2 SYDVKM. The CDR3 sequence is 13 residues long. Trimming stripped 5 bases from V and 7 bases from J, with 14 bases between. CDR3 coding DNA: TGTGCCAGCAGTCGCGGCGTGGTAGGTGGCTACACCTTC. Translation gives CASSRGVVGGYTF.

A few counts support this clonotype. In DNA, the CDR3 is TGTGCCAGCAGCCCCCGGTCGTCAGCGTACCAAGAGACCCAGTACTTC. Translation gives CASSPRSSAYQETQYF. The chain links TRBV11-2 to TRBJ2-5; D remains unclear. The CDR3 loop spans 16 amino acids. Per the germline V gene, CDR1 is SGHAT and CDR2 is FQNNGV. Trimming pared 5 bases from V and 0 bases from J, leaving 16 bases between. Based on the CDR3 plus reference TRBV11-2 and TRBJ2-5, the full variable domain is EAGVAQSPRYKIIEKRQSVAFWCNPISGHATLYWYQQILGQGPKLLIQFQNNGVVDDSQLPKDRFSAERLKGVDSTLKIQPAKLEDSAVYLCASSPRSSAYQETQYFGPGTRLLVL.

This clonotype was observed many times. The J gene is TRBJ2-1, the V gene TRBV5-1; a weak D match, TRBD2 (6 bases). The CDR3 has 13 residues. The V end lost 0 bases, the J end lost 9 bases, and 10 bases lay between the germline ends. From germline, CDR1 is SGHRS and CDR2 YFSETQ. CDR3 region: CASSLVDGSEQFF. CDR3 bases: TGCGCCAGCAGCTTGGTTGACGGGAGTGAGCAGTTCTTC.

In this sample, this clonotype turned up many times. The V gene is TRBV20-1, the J gene TRBJ2-3; the D gene is possibly TRBD2 (6 bases). Germline CDR1 reads DFQATT; CDR2 reads SNEGSKA (reference sequence). Trimming cost V 6 bases and J 3 bases, with 13 bases left between them. The CDR3 length is 13 residues. The CDR3 region has the DNA TGCAGTGCGATGGATGGGGGGACAGATACGCAGTATTTT. It is translated as CSAMDGGTDTQYF.

V and J are TRBV3-1 and TRBJ2-1; D is possibly TRBD1 (5 bases). Trimming pared 1 base from V and 0 bases from J, leaving 10 bases between. The CDR3 spans 16 residues. From germline, CDR1 is LGHDT and CDR2 YNNKEL (reference sequence). CDR3 sequence: CASSQGYRSSYNEQFF. CDR3 DNA sequence: TGTGCCAGCAGCCAAGGGTACAGGAGCTCCTACAATGAGCAGTTCTTC.

This clonotype appeared many times. This sequence joins TRBV12-3 or TRBV12-4 and TRBJ1-1; 7 bases fit TRBD1. The CDR3 extends over 16 amino acids. V gave up 6 bases and J gave up 0 bases; unmatched junction bases: 10. CDR3 sequence reads: CASSPGAGGMNTEAFF. CDR3 nucleotides: TGTGCCAGCAGCCCCGGGGCAGGGGGTATGAACACTGAAGCTTTCTTT.

Note on this clonotype: A much larger clone differs by one base, so this may be a read error. The chain joins TRBV29-1 to TRBJ1-2; D remains unclear. The V gene's germline CDR1 is SQVTM and CDR2 ANQGSEA. V lost 3 bases and J lost 3, with 8 bases in between. The CDR3 runs 12 residues. This CDR3 is CSVDYNDYGYTF. DNA of the CDR3: TGCAGCGTTGACTACAATGACTATGGCTACACCTTC.

The V gene is TRBV28, the J gene TRBJ2-1; a possible D gene is TRBD2 (5 bases). The CDR3 is 17 residues long. Deletions cut 4 bases from V and 0 bases from J, with 16 bases between. Germline-derived CDR1 and CDR2 are MDHEN and SYDVKM. CDR3 region: CASSSQAGRSSYNEQFF. The CDR3 nucleotides are TGTGCCAGCAGTTCCCAGGCTGGGAGAAGCTCCTACAATGAGCAGTTCTTC.

This clonotype came up many times. The V gene is TRBV5-1, the J gene TRBJ2-3, with D perhaps assigned TRBD1 or TRBD2 (5 bases each). Germline values: CDR1 SGHRS, CDR2 YFSETQ. Trimming cost V 0 bases and J 3 bases, with 20 bases left between them. CDR3 size: 18 residues. For the CDR3, the DNA is TGCGCCAGCAGCTTGGCCGGGACGGGTCCCGAGTTGACAGATACGCAGTATTTT. As protein: CASSLAGTGPELTDTQYF.

This chain joins TRBV2 and TRBJ2-1, with D hard to call. CDR3 length: 14 amino acids. Germline V gives CDR1 SNHLY, CDR2 FYNNEI. The V end lost 5 bases, the J end lost 13 bases, and 21 bases lay between the germline ends. The CDR3 sequence is CASSRPSKLVLQFF. DNA for the CDR3: TGTGCCAGCAGTAGGCCGTCGAAACTCGTTCTCCAGTTCTTC.

The rearrangement links TRBV6-1 to TRBJ2-7; 10 nucleotides line up with TRBD1. The CDR3 is 15 amino acids. The V gene end was trimmed by 6 bases and the J gene end by 4 bases; junction bases not matched to a gene: 9. Germline values: CDR1 MNHNS, CDR2 SASEGT. CDR3: CASRIDRGRGYEQYF. CDR3 nucleotide sequence: TGTGCCAGCAGAATCGACAGGGGGCGCGGATACGAGCAGTACTTC.

The CDR3: CASRTAGNTIYF. As DNA, the CDR3 is TGTGCCAGCAGGACTGCTGGAAACACCATATATTTT. This chain links TRBV28 with TRBJ1-3; D unclear. Germline values: CDR1 MDHEN, CDR2 SYDVKM. The CDR3 covers 12 residues. Trimming shortened V by 6 bases and J by 2 bases, and 5 bases separated the two germline ends.

This clonotype was recorded at least ten times. This chain connects TRBV12-3 or TRBV12-4 to TRBJ2-1, with 10 nucleotides matching TRBD2. V lost 3 bases and J lost 6; bases outside the gene matches: 5. The CDR3 contains 15 residues. The CDR3 loop reads CASSFVAGGLNEQFF. Written as DNA, the CDR3 is TGTGCCAGCAGTTTTGTAGCGGGAGGCCTCAATGAGCAGTTCTTC.

This clonotype has a handful of counts. Sequence at one end of the junction differs from germline and may be a read error. V and J are TRBV20-1 and TRBJ1-2; 7 bases fit TRBD1. From germline, CDR1 is DFQATT and CDR2 SNEGSKA (reference sequence). CDR3 length: 16 residues. CDR3 in amino acids: CCAGGSSGTAGYGYTF. For the CDR3, the DNA is TGCTGTGCTGGGGGGTCGTCCGGGACAGCTGGCTATGGCTACACCTTC.

A remark on this clonotype: One junction end disagrees with the germline gene, perhaps due to a read error. The chain joins TRBV5-1 to TRBJ2-1; tentatively, D is TRBD2 (5 bases). The CDR3 runs 13 residues. CDR1 is SGHRS and CDR2 is YFSETQ in the germline V gene. CDR3 coding DNA: TGCGTCAGCAGCCCTACTAGTTACGATGAGCAGTTCTTC. Protein sequence: CVSSPTSYDEQFF.

A word on this clonotype: A much larger clone lies a single base off, so this may be a read error. This chain uses TRBV20-1 with TRBJ2-7; D gene uncertain. The CDR3 totals 12 residues. Germline V gene sequence: CDR1 DFQATT, CDR2 SNEGSKA (reference sequence). The V gene lost 6 bases and the J gene lost 5 bases, with 14 bases spanning the gap. The CDR3 DNA sequence: TGCAGTGCCCTGGTGGAGCTCCACGAGCAGTACTTC. It yields the protein CSALVELHEQYF.

This clonotype was counted many times. This rearrangement joins TRBV5-1 to TRBJ2-3, with 11 bases matching TRBD2. This CDR3 is built from 14 residues. The germline V gene has CDR1 SGHRS and CDR2 YFSETQ. The V segment lost 4 bases and the J segment 5 bases; nucleotides outside the gene matches: 3. CDR3 residues: CASSTGTSGDTQYF. The CDR3 DNA sequence: TGCGCCAGCAGCACCGGGACTAGCGGAGATACGCAGTATTTT.

This clonotype came up many times. V and J are TRBV29-1 and TRBJ2-3, with TRBD2 matching over 11 bases. V dropped 1 base and J dropped 6; count of bases not matched to a gene: 9. Germline CDR1 is SQVTM and CDR2 is ANQGSEA. This CDR3 has 16 residues. The CDR3 sequence: CSVEGLAGSRADTQYF. CDR3 nucleotide sequence: TGCAGCGTTGAAGGACTAGCGGGGTCCAGGGCGGATACGCAGTATTTT.

This clonotype has just a few counts. The rearrangement links TRBV5-1 to TRBJ2-2, with D possibly matching TRBD1 (6 bases). The germline V gene encodes CDR1 SGHRS and CDR2 YFSETQ. The length of the CDR3 is 15 residues. V was shortened by 0 bases and J by 4 bases, with 10 bases between the two germline ends. The chain's CDR3 is CASSLAQGSTGELFF. The CDR3 coding sequence is TGCGCCAGCAGCTTGGCCCAGGGGAGCACCGGGGAGCTGTTTTTT.

This clonotype was recorded at least ten times. V and J are TRBV3-1 and TRBJ1-2; tentatively, D is TRBD1 (5 bases). The CDR3 runs 13 residues. With 4 bases removed from V and 4 bases from J, the gap between germline ends came to 10 bases. Germline V gives CDR1 LGHDT, CDR2 YNNKEL (reference sequence). Here the CDR3 DNA reads TGTGCCAGCAGCCTACAGGACGGCTATGGCTACACCTTC. Protein: CASSLQDGYGYTF.

The gene calls are TRBV12-3 or TRBV12-4 and TRBJ1-1; D is uncertain. This CDR3 has 11 amino acids. Trimming left V 7 bases short and J 6 bases short, with 9 bases between. CDR3 loop: CASTKLAEAFF. The CDR3 DNA follows: TGTGCCAGCACGAAGTTGGCTGAAGCTTTCTTT.

This clonotype was seen at least ten times. This chain joins TRBV12-3 or TRBV12-4 and TRBJ2-1; 9 bases align to TRBD2. With 3 bases clipped from V and 0 bases from J, the junction kept 9 bases outside the gene matches. The CDR3 length is 18 residues. CDR3 coding DNA: TGTGCCAGCAGTTTTGAGGCGGGAGGGTATAGCTCCTACAATGAGCAGTTCTTC. Translated, it gives CASSFEAGGYSSYNEQFF.

This clonotype was recorded many times. This sequence joins TRBV7-9 and TRBJ2-1; no clear D gene. From germline, CDR1 is SEHNR and CDR2 FQNEAQ (reference sequence). The CDR3 runs 13 residues. V lost 3 bases, J lost 6 bases, and 9 bases lay in between. The CDR3 is CASSFFGGNEQFF. Here the CDR3 DNA reads TGTGCCAGCAGCTTTTTCGGCGGCAATGAGCAGTTCTTC. The whole variable domain, remainder taken from reference TRBV7-9 and TRBJ2-1, is DTGVSQNPRHKITKRGQNVTFRCDPISEHNRLYWYRQTLGQGPEFLTYFQNEAQLEKSRLLSDRFSAERPKGSFSTLEIQRTEQGDSAMYLCASSFFGGNEQFFGPGTRLTVL.

This clonotype appeared a few times. The chain employs TRBV20-1 and TRBJ1-1; 9 bases line up with TRBD1. The V and J ends lost 0 bases and 4 bases, in that order; junction bases with no gene match: 21. Per germline, CDR1 DFQATT and CDR2 SNEGSKA (reference sequence). This CDR3 spans 20 amino acids. The CDR3 DNA reads as TGCAGTGCTAGAGATGACGACCGGACAGGGGTATTTTGGGGGTCCACTGAAGCTTTCTTT. It yields the protein CSARDDDRTGVFWGSTEAFF.

In its sample, this clonotype was seen many times. The rearrangement joins TRBV6-5 to TRBJ2-7, with TRBD1 as a possible D gene (5 bases). V was pared by 0 bases and J by 7 bases, with 13 bases between. From germline, CDR1 is MNHEY and CDR2 SVGAGI. The CDR3 extends over 14 amino acids. Here the CDR3 DNA reads TGTGCCAGCAGTTACTCGGGGCGGAGTCGGGAGCAGTACTTC. Translated, it gives CASSYSGRSREQYF.

This clonotype was counted many times. This rearrangement joins TRBV7-7 to TRBJ2-1; 8 nucleotides align to TRBD2. V dropped 1 base and J dropped 11; count of bases not matched to a gene: 7. The germline V gene encodes CDR1 SSHAT and CDR2 FNYEAQ (reference sequence). This CDR3 spans 14 amino acids. The CDR3, as DNA: TGTGCCAGCAGCTTAGAACTAGCGGCGGAGCAGCAGTTCTTC. As protein: CASSLELAAEQQFF.